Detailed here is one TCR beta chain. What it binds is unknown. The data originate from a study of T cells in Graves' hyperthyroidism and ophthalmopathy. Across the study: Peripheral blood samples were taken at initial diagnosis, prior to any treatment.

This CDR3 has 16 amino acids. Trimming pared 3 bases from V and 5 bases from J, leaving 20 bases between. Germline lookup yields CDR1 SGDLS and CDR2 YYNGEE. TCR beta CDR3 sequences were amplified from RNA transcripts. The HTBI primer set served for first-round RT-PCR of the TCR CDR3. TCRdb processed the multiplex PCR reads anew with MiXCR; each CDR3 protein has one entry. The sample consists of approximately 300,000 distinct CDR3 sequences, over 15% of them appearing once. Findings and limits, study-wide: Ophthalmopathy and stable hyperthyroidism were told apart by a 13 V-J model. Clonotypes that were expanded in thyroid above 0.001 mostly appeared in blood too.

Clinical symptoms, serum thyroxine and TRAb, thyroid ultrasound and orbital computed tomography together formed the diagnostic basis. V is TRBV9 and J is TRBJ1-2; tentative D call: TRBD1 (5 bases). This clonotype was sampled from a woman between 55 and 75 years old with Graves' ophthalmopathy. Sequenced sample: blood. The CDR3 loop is CASSASRRGGFYGYTF. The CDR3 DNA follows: TGTGCCAGCAGCGCCAGCAGGAGGGGAGGATTTTATGGCTACACCTTC.